This TCR beta chain was found in a study of cytomegalovirus exposure and HLA in healthy donors. Regarding the study as a whole: There were some public TCRs occurring in many donors, but most TCR sequences were rare. Excluded were some V segments that proved indistinguishable, including TRBV6-2 and TRBV6-3.

Of note for this clone: Its target is unknown.

The CDR3 loop spans 12 amino acids. Germline values: CDR1 SGHDN, CDR2 FVKESK. V lost 10 bases and J 7 bases, leaving 17 bases between the germline ends. Primers for the PCR totalled 60 Vbeta and 13 Jbeta. This table comes from immunoSEQ multiplex PCR, and its TCRdb copy is limited to in-frame clones, with some not included. The sample holds tens of thousands of clones, around 64% seen once. The chain carries TRBV14 and TRBJ2-7, with D tentatively TRBD2 (6 bases). This clonotype was sampled from a man aged 40-50 years in good health and CMV-seropositive. Material for sequencing was PBMCs. The CDR3 DNA is TGTGCCACCTCTTCAGGAGGGCGAGAGCAGTACTTC. It codes for CATSSGGREQYF.